This T cell receptor beta chain was sequenced in a study of T-cell reconstitution after alpha-beta-depleted transplantation in children. Regarding the study as a whole: TCRbeta diversity was high at day 60 in some patients (a result of surviving recipient T cells and thymic progenitors). Reportedly, alpha-beta T cells present about two months post-transplant originated from several hundred expanded clones of graft origin.

Construction of the TCRbeta library involved unique molecular identifiers. TCRdb reprocessed the PCR reads with MiXCR, giving one entry per CDR3 protein. The profile shows 70,000 or so distinct CDR3 sequences, roughly a tenth of them singletons. The CDR3 contains 12 residues. Germline values: CDR1 MNHNY, CDR2 SVGAGI (reference sequence). Trimming removed 6 bases from V and 5 bases from J, with 11 bases in between. Concerning this clonotype: Its antigen remains unknown.

The sequencing here drew on PBMCs, taken before TCRalphabeta/CD19-depleted stem cell transplant. V is TRBV6-6 and J is TRBJ2-7; D possibly corresponds to TRBD1 (5 bases). The TCR was taken from a boy between 5 and 17 years old with acute myeloid leukemia, due to receive a stem cell transplant. CDR3 nucleotides: TGTGCCAGCAGATCGACAGAGAACGAGCAGTACGTC. Encoded protein: CASRSTENEQYV.